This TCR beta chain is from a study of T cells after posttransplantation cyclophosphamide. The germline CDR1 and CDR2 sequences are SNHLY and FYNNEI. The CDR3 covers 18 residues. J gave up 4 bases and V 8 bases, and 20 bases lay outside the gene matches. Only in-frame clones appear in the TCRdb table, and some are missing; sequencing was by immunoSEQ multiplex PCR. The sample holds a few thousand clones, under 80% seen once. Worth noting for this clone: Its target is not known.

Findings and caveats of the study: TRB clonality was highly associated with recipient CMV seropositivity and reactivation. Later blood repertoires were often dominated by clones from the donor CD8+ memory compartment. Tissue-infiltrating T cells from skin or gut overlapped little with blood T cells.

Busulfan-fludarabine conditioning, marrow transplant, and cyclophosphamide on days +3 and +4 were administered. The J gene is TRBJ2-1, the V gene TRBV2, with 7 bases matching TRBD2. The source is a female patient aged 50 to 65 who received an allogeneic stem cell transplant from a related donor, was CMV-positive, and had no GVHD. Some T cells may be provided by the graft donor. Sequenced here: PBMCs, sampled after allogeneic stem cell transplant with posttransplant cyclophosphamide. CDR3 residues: CASSHFRPAAGQYNEQFF. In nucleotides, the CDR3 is TGTGCCAGCTCTCATTTTCGGCCGGCAGCGGGGCAATACAATGAGCAGTTCTTC.